Each of the 20 T cell receptor beta chains below was sequenced from the same sample in a study of CD8 T cells in Susac syndrome. A quantity of about 0.5 to 1 ug RNA underwent reverse transcription using random hexamers. TCRdb re-analysed the immunoSEQ multiplex PCR reads in MiXCR, keeping a single row per CDR3 protein. This sample yields more than 130,000 distinct CDR3 sequences, of which over 85% are seen a single time; approximately 0.3% belongs to the top ten. Sequencing used CD8+ T cells from PBMCs. Receptors were obtained from a human donor in good health.

The CDR3 sequence is CASSWGGTDTQYF. Written as DNA, the CDR3 is TGTGCCAGCAGTTGGGGGGGCACAGATACGCAGTATTTT. This sequence joins TRBV6-5 and TRBJ2-3; tentatively, D is TRBD2 (6 bases). This CDR3 contains 13 residues. Germline V CDR1 and CDR2: MNHEY, SVGAGI. Trimming removed 4 bases at V and 1 base at J, with 6 bases between.

V gene TRBV9 combines with J gene TRBJ2-1; no firm D call. This CDR3 is built from 16 residues. Trimming removed 3 bases at V and 4 bases at J, with 17 bases between. Germline CDR1 SGDLS, CDR2 YYNGEE. Here the CDR3 reads CASSDTAGVGYNEQFF. The CDR3 DNA reads TGTGCCAGCAGCGATACCGCCGGAGTTGGGTACAATGAGCAGTTCTTC.

The chain has TRBV24-1 and TRBJ2-3; weak D call: TRBD2 (5 bases). This CDR3 spans 15 amino acids. Trimming took off 5 bases at V and 2 bases at J, with 13 bases between the two ends. The germline V gene encodes CDR1 KGHDR and CDR2 SFDVKD. The CDR3 DNA is TGTGCCACCAGTGCGGGAACGACTAACACAGATACGCAGTATTTT. It yields the protein CATSAGTTNTDTQYF.

The chain combines TRBV7-2 with TRBJ2-5; D not resolved. With 1 base removed from V and 2 bases from J, the gap between germline ends came to 2 bases. The V gene's germline CDR1 is SGHTA and CDR2 FQGNSA. The CDR3 is 12 amino acids. The CDR3 is CASSLDQETQYF. The CDR3 coding sequence is TGTGCCAGCAGCTTAGATCAAGAGACCCAGTACTTC.

The chain is built from TRBV19 and TRBJ2-2; D may be TRBD1 (5 bases). The germline V gene has CDR1 LNHDA and CDR2 SQIVND (reference sequence). The CDR3 totals 16 residues. The V and J ends lost 7 bases and 4 bases respectively, with 19 bases between them. CDR3 residues: CASTILHGQGTGELFF. The DNA for the CDR3 is TGTGCCAGTACTATTCTTCACGGGCAGGGCACCGGGGAGCTGTTTTTT.

The CDR3 region is CASSLPLAGGNNEQFF. Written as DNA, the CDR3 is TGTGCCAGCAGTCTCCCACTAGCGGGAGGGAACAATGAGCAGTTCTTC. The chain recombines TRBV27 with TRBJ2-1; 13 bases match TRBD2. CDR3 size: 16 residues. Germline V gene sequence: CDR1 MNHEY, CDR2 SMNVEV (reference sequence). J lost 5 bases, V lost 5 bases, and 6 bases had no gene match.

In DNA form, the CDR3 reads TGTGCCAGCAGCGTAACTCTGGGGCGGGAGACCCAGTACTTC. Translated: CASSVTLGRETQYF. V is TRBV9 and J is TRBJ2-5; D is perhaps TRBD1 (5 bases). This CDR3 spans 14 amino acids. Germline V gene sequence: CDR1 SGDLS, CDR2 YYNGEE. The ends were cut back, 1 base at V and 5 bases at J, with 12 bases in the middle.

The chain is built from TRBV27 and TRBJ2-7; TRBD2 matches at 9 bases. Trimming cost V 5 bases and J 3 bases; bases outside gene matches: 8. Germline lookup yields CDR1 MNHEY and CDR2 SMNVEV (reference sequence). This CDR3 is 15 amino acids long. The CDR3 sequence is CASSHSSGIYYEQYF. The CDR3 DNA is TGTGCCAGCAGTCATTCTAGCGGGATATACTACGAGCAGTACTTC.

The rearrangement joins TRBV14 to TRBJ2-3, with D unresolved. There are 15 residues in the CDR3. V lost 5 bases and J lost 2, with 14 bases in between. CDR1 SGHDN and CDR2 FVKESK come from the germline V gene. The CDR3 coding sequence is TGTGCCAGCAGCGGTTGGGAAGTGCCCACAGATACGCAGTATTTT. Residues: CASSGWEVPTDTQYF.

The chain carries TRBV30 and TRBJ1-1; D gene ambiguous. The CDR3 is made up of 11 amino acids. Germline-derived CDR1 and CDR2 are GTSNPN and SVGIG (reference sequence). Deletions cut 3 bases from V and 5 bases from J, with 7 bases between. CDR3 in amino acids: CAWRMETEAFF. The CDR3 coding sequence is TGTGCCTGGAGGATGGAAACTGAAGCTTTCTTT.

This chain links TRBV9 with TRBJ2-7; TRBD2 matches 15 bases. In germline, CDR1 is SGDLS, CDR2 YYNGEE. V shed 3 bases, J shed 6 bases, and the junction held 4 bases outside the gene matches. The CDR3 extends over 15 amino acids. The CDR3 DNA reads TGTGCCAGCAGCGCTGGACTAGCGGGAGGGTCCGAGCAGTACTTC. Protein sequence: CASSAGLAGGSEQYF.

This chain links TRBV5-1 with TRBJ2-1; 7 bases map to TRBD2. The ends lost 0 bases at V and 8 bases at J; junction bases unmatched: 11. This CDR3 has 16 residues. In germline, CDR1 is SGHRS, CDR2 YFSETQ. The CDR3 DNA follows: TGCGCCAGCAGCTTGGCGGTGGGAGGGCCCGGGGATGAGCAGTTCTTC. Its protein product is CASSLAVGGPGDEQFF. Full variable domain (outside the CDR3, taken from reference TRBV5-1 and TRBJ2-1): KAGVTQTPRYLIKTRGQQVTLSCSPISGHRSVSWYQQTPGQGLQFLFEYFSETQRNKGNFPGRFSGRQFSNSRSEMNVSTLELGDSALYLCASSLAVGGPGDEQFFGPGTRLTVL.

The rearrangement uses TRBV28 and TRBJ1-1; D call uncertain. The CDR3 consists of 12 residues. CDR1 and CDR2 from the germline V gene are MDHEN and SYDVKM. V dropped 4 bases and J dropped 2 bases, with 5 bases sitting between them. The CDR3 sequence is CASSSINTEAFF. The CDR3 DNA reads TGTGCCAGCAGTTCGATTAACACTGAAGCTTTCTTT.

The rearrangement joins TRBV29-1 to TRBJ2-3; TRBD2 matches 8 bases. The V and J ends lost 4 bases and 5 bases, in that order; junction bases with no gene match: 11. The CDR3 runs 15 residues. The germline V gene encodes CDR1 SQVTM and CDR2 ANQGSEA. This chain's CDR3 is CSVVPSGRPGDTQYF. The CDR3 nucleotides read TGCAGCGTTGTGCCTAGCGGGCGGCCGGGAGATACGCAGTATTTT.

The rearrangement joins TRBV6-2 or TRBV6-3 to TRBJ2-1, with no clear D. V gave up 0 bases and J gave up 8 bases, with 8 bases separating them. Germline V gives CDR1 MNHEY, CDR2 SVGEGT. The CDR3 sequence is 13 residues long. The CDR3 nucleotides are TGTGCCAGCAGTTACTCCATCAGCTATGAGCAGTTCTTC. Its translation: CASSYSISYEQFF.

This chain uses TRBV15 with TRBJ1-5; TRBD1 is a possible D gene (5 bases). Germline CDR1 is LNHNV and CDR2 is YYDKDF (reference sequence). V lost 5 bases and J 7 bases, leaving 9 bases between the germline ends. The CDR3 covers 12 residues. CDR3 sequence (DNA): TGTGCCACCAGCGGGGCGGAGCAGCCCCAGCATTTT. Its translation is CATSGAEQPQHF.

The chain carries TRBV29-1 and TRBJ2-7; TRBD2 might be the D (7 bases). Germline CDR1 SQVTM, CDR2 ANQGSEA. V lost 3 bases to trimming and J lost 2 bases, with 14 bases between them. The CDR3 totals 14 residues. CDR3 amino acids: CSVEGGDKPYEQYF. In nucleotides, the CDR3 is TGCAGCGTTGAGGGAGGGGACAAGCCCTACGAGCAGTACTTC.

This rearrangement joins TRBV29-1 to TRBJ2-7; D may be TRBD2 (6 bases). The V and J ends lost 4 bases and 4 bases respectively, with 17 bases between them. Germline values: CDR1 SQVTM, CDR2 ANQGSEA. This CDR3 comprises 14 residues. This CDR3 reads CSVGKSAGRYEQYF. CDR3 coding DNA: TGCAGCGTTGGCAAATCAGCCGGGAGATACGAGCAGTACTTC.

This clonotype was observed a single time. The genes are TRBV7-9 and TRBJ2-7; D possibly corresponds to TRBD1 (6 bases). Trimming shortened V by 5 bases and J by 2 bases, and 13 bases separated the two germline ends. The germline CDR1 and CDR2 sequences are SEHNR and FQNEAQ (reference sequence). CDR3 length equals 14 residues. The CDR3 DNA sequence: TGTGCCAGCAGCCAACAGGGACCCCCCTACGAGCAGTACTTC. This codes for CASSQQGPPYEQYF.

The chain has TRBV14 and TRBJ2-7; D might be TRBD1 (5 bases). Per germline, CDR1 SGHDN and CDR2 FVKESK. This CDR3 region has 12 residues. The germline V and J ends were trimmed by 4 bases and 7 bases, with 11 bases remaining between them. CDR3 nucleotides: TGTGCCAGCAGCCCTGGGGCTGCGGAGCAGTACTTC. It specifies CASSPGAAEQYF.